This entry concerns a single T cell receptor (beta chain). V was pared by 4 bases and J by 4 bases, with 13 bases between. The CDR3 has 14 amino acids. Per the germline V gene, CDR1 is MGHRA and CDR2 is YSYEKL. This record comes from a study of T cell responses to AZD1222 COVID-19 vaccine. Study background: Investigators merged groups given second doses at roughly 4 or roughly 12 weeks.

Some clones are missing from TCRdb's copy, which holds only in-frame ones; the method was immunoSEQ multiplex PCR. The sample has tens of thousands of clones; roughly 91% are singletons. The receptor comes from an adult in good health. The source was peripheral blood, collected on day 0 of AZD1222 vaccination. The chain combines TRBV4-1 with TRBJ1-2; D perhaps matches TRBD1 (6 bases). The CDR3 region is CASSLLTGSYGYTF. Here the CDR3 DNA reads TGCGCCAGCAGCCTTCTGACAGGATCCTATGGCTACACCTTC.